These T cell receptor beta chains were read from a single sample in a study of blood T cell repertoires in COVID-19. Only in-frame clones appear in the TCRdb table, and some are missing; sequencing was by immunoSEQ multiplex PCR. The repertoire holds under 150,000 clones, approximately 85% seen once, with more than 5% in the top ten. The material sequenced was peripheral blood. All receptors derive from a woman aged 55 to 70 with COVID-19, enrolled during active disease. Each CDR3 is given with its conserved first and last residue. The order of the fields is V gene, clone size, J gene, D gene, CDR3 protein, CDR3 DNA. D genes are given only for firm matches. Size tells how often a clone was seen (once, few, many) or the class of an expanded clone, and some rows leave it out.

>TRBV18|once|TRBJ2-7|TRBD1
CASSLNRDRAHEQYF
TGTGCCAGCTCACTGAATAGGGACAGGGCCCACGAGCAGTACTTC
>TRBV10-3|-|TRBJ1-2|-
CAISESGDRYTF
TGTGCCATCAGTGAGTCGGGCGACCGCTACACCTTC
>TRBV29-1|-|TRBJ1-2|TRBD1
CSVEGGTGDGYTF
TGCAGCGTTGAAGGCGGGACAGGGGATGGCTACACCTTC
>TRBV7-6|-|TRBJ1-2|-
CASSSRTVNTF
TGTGCCAGCAGCTCCCGGACAGTCAACACCTTC
>TRBV4-1|-|TRBJ2-2|-
CASSRASEGGPGELFF
TGCGCCAGCAGCCGCGCGTCGGAGGGGGGGCCGGGGGAGCTGTTTTTT
>TRBV27|once|TRBJ1-1|-
CASSLSRYTEAFF
TGTGCCAGCAGTTTATCCAGGTACACTGAAGCTTTCTTT
>TRBV24-1|-|TRBJ2-3|-
CATSALFSTDTQYF
TGTGCCACCAGTGCCCTCTTCTCCACAGATACGCAGTATTTT
>TRBV7-3|-|TRBJ2-2|-
CASSLTRETGELFF
TGTGCCAGCAGCTTAACTCGGGAGACCGGGGAGCTGTTTTTT
>TRBV27|-|TRBJ1-2|TRBD1
CASSTQGQGYGYTF
TGTGCCAGCAGTACTCAGGGACAGGGTTATGGCTACACCTTC
>TRBV7-3|once|TRBJ2-3|-
CASSLTDATTDTQYF
TGTGCCAGCAGCTTGACTGACGCAACCACAGATACGCAGTATTTT
>TRBV28|-|TRBJ2-7|TRBD2
CASSLLGGGGLAGPSYEQYF
TGTGCCAGCAGTTTATTAGGGGGTGGGGGACTAGCGGGTCCCTCCTACGAGCAGTACTTC
>TRBV12-5|-|TRBJ1-5|TRBD1
CASGPDGTGGYQPQHF
TGTGCTAGTGGTCCCGATGGGACAGGGGGGTATCAGCCCCAGCATTTT
>TRBV6-5|-|TRBJ1-1|-
CASSPTYKDREAFF
TGTGCCAGCAGCCCCACCTACAAAGACAGGGAAGCTTTCTTT
>TRBV13|-|TRBJ2-1|TRBD1
CASSFATGPYNEQFF
TGTGCCAGCAGCTTTGCGACAGGGCCCTACAATGAGCAGTTCTTC
>TRBV20-1|-|TRBJ2-1|TRBD1
CSASTGTGDYNEQFF
TGCAGTGCTAGTACGGGGACAGGGGATTACAATGAGCAGTTCTTC
>TRBV19|-|TRBJ1-6|-
CASSIVGARDSPLHF
TGTGCCAGTAGTATAGTAGGGGCCCGAGATTCACCCCTCCACTTT
>TRBV7-6|-|TRBJ1-1|-
CASSLGAENTEAFF
TGTGCCAGCAGCTTGGGGGCGGAGAACACTGAAGCTTTCTTT
>TRBV30|-|TRBJ1-2|-
CAWKRAGAGPYGYTF
TGTGCCTGGAAACGGGCGGGAGCCGGCCCCTATGGCTACACCTTC
>TRBV4-1|-|TRBJ1-2|TRBD1
CASSQDGQGAGGYTF
TGCGCCAGCAGCCAAGATGGGCAGGGGGCGGGTGGCTACACCTTC
>TRBV28|-|TRBJ1-1|-
CASSQAPTEAFF
TGTGCCAGCAGTCAGGCCCCCACTGAAGCTTTCTTT
>TRBV5-1|-|TRBJ1-2|TRBD1
CASRTGPMNYGYTF
TGCGCCAGCAGGACAGGGCCTATGAACTATGGCTACACCTTC
>TRBV6-6|-|TRBJ2-3|TRBD2
CASSYSPAGAPDTQYF
TGTGCCAGCAGTTACTCGCCAGCGGGGGCCCCAGATACGCAGTATTTT
>TRBV6-5|-|TRBJ1-5|-
CASSHSQSNQPQHF
TGTGCCAGCAGTCACTCACAGAGCAATCAGCCCCAGCATTTT
>TRBV7-2|-|TRBJ2-7|TRBD2
CASSLVSGVLYEQYF
TGTGCCAGCAGCTTAGTTAGCGGGGTCTTATACGAGCAGTACTTC
>TRBV18|-|TRBJ2-3|-
CASSRSWGASTDTQYF
TGTGCCAGCTCACGCTCATGGGGCGCTAGCACAGATACGCAGTATTTT
>TRBV19|-|TRBJ1-3|-
CASSMVRGYGNTIYF
TGTGCCAGTAGTATGGTCAGGGGTTATGGAAACACCATATATTTT
>TRBV15|-|TRBJ1-6|-
CATKGELGGNSPLHF
TGTGCCACCAAAGGGGAATTGGGGGGAAATTCACCCCTCCACTTT
>TRBV28|once|TRBJ1-2|-
CASGQGLADGYTF
TGTGCCAGCGGGCAGGGTCTTGCAGATGGCTACACCTTC
>TRBV7-9|-|TRBJ1-2|-
CASRSTATNYGYTF
TGTGCCAGCAGGTCAACAGCCACTAACTATGGCTACACCTTC
>TRBV7-8|-|TRBJ2-1|TRBD2
CASSPGLAGGYEQFF
TGTGCCAGCAGCCCGGGACTAGCGGGGGGCTATGAGCAGTTCTTC
>TRBV19|-|TRBJ2-1|TRBD1
CASSIYPGQGNNEQFF
TGTGCCAGTAGTATTTACCCGGGACAGGGAAACAATGAGCAGTTCTTC
>TRBV11-1|-|TRBJ2-2|-
CASSLQARTGELFF
TGTGCCAGCAGCTTGCAGGCACGGACCGGGGAGCTGTTTTTT
>TRBV7-9|-|TRBJ1-3|-
CASSFGQSGNTIYF
TGTGCCAGCAGCTTCGGACAGTCTGGAAACACCATATATTTT
>TRBV7-3|-|TRBJ2-2|TRBD1
CASSLTDRAGELFF
TGTGCCAGCAGCTTAACGGACAGGGCCGGGGAGCTGTTTTTT
>TRBV19|-|TRBJ1-2|TRBD1
CASTNVEGAYGYTF
TGTGCCAGTACTAACGTGGAGGGGGCCTATGGCTACACCTTC
>TRBV29-1|-|TRBJ2-3|TRBD2
CSVAGGSSTDTQYF
TGCAGCGTTGCCGGGGGGAGTAGCACAGATACGCAGTATTTT
>TRBV4-3|-|TRBJ1-6|TRBD1
CASSPAADRDNSPLHF
TGCGCCAGCAGCCCCGCAGCTGACAGGGACAATTCACCCCTCCACTTT
>TRBV14|-|TRBJ1-3|-
CASSSQGSGNTIYF
TGTGCCAGCAGCTCTCAGGGCTCTGGAAACACCATATATTTT
>TRBV6-4|few|TRBJ2-7|-
CASSDWRGYSYEQYF
TGTGCCAGCAGTGACTGGAGGGGATACTCCTACGAGCAGTACTTC
>TRBV9|once|TRBJ1-4|-
CASSVGSGRGTTFEKLFF
TGTGCCAGCAGCGTAGGGTCGGGCCGGGGTACTACATTCGAAAAACTGTTTTTT
>TRBV9|-|TRBJ2-7|-
CASSVGTATYEQYF
TGTGCCAGCAGCGTAGGGACAGCTACCTACGAGCAGTACTTC